This TCR beta chain was identified during a study of CD8 T cells in ankylosing spondylitis. Quantitative 5'-RACE with molecular barcodes generated TCR beta libraries. TCRdb used MiXCR to reprocess the 5' RACE reads, holding one entry per CDR3 protein. The repertoire holds fewer than 550,000 distinct CDR3 sequences, with about 5.2% as singletons. Germline assignment: CDR1 SQVTM and CDR2 ANQGSEA. The CDR3 length is 14 residues. The ends lost 5 bases at V and 2 bases at J; junction bases unmatched: 4. At least ten counts were recorded for this clonotype. As yet, its antigen is unknown. Notes on the study in general: Ankylosing spondylitis blood appeared to carry a characteristic TCR beta motif of several highly homologous variants.

The sample comprised blood, either unsorted or a sorted T cell fraction (not recorded which). The chain carries TRBV29-1 and TRBJ1-5, with 9 bases fitting TRBD1. The source is a male donor with ankylosing spondylitis. Here the CDR3 DNA reads TGCAGCGTTACGACAGGGGGAGGCAATCAGCCCCAGCATTTT. As protein: CSVTTGGGNQPQHF.